This TCR beta chain was identified during a study of blood T cell repertoires in COVID-19. The overall study: Both acute and convalescent COVID-19 samples were obtained from the United States, Italy and Spain. T cells, B-cell-depleted T cells, or PBMCs provided the cDNA or gDNA that served as material.

Authors' processing steps: Nucleated cell counts were estimated from reference gene primer amplification. TCRdb keeps only in-frame clones here, not all; method: immunoSEQ multiplex PCR. The DNA gave D and trimming, while V, J and clone size come from that table. The table includes approximately 100,000 clones, roughly 82% detected once. This clone has just one count. The sequenced material came from peripheral blood. The TCR sequence derives from a man aged 55 to 70 with acute or convalescent COVID-19.

CDR3 DNA: TGTGCCAGCAGCTTGGTTAGGGGGAACACTGAAGCTTTCTTT. It encodes CASSLVRGNTEAFF. V is TRBV5-6 and J is TRBJ1-1, with D possibly matching TRBD1 (5 bases). V shed 0 bases and J shed 1 base, with 7 bases lying between them. The CDR3 loop spans 14 amino acids. Germline V gene lookup returns CDR1 SGHDT and CDR2 YYEEEE.